The next 17 T cell receptor beta chains were all read from a single sample in a study of memory CD4+ T cells and cytomegalovirus serostatus. Sequencing was performed with immunoSEQ multiplex PCR; in TCRdb, only in-frame clones are kept and a portion is missing. The repertoire holds tens of thousands of clones, with approximately 80% as singletons. Single viable CD3+CD4+CD8-CD45RO+ cells were sorted as the memory CD4+ T cells. Specimen: memory CD4+ T cells from blood. The receptors were gathered from an adult in good health and CMV-seronegative.

J is TRBJ1-1 and V is TRBV7-2; D unclear. Germline CDR1 is SGHTA and CDR2 is FQGNSA. This CDR3 comprises 13 residues. Trimming stripped 3 bases from V and 4 bases from J, with 9 bases between. The CDR3: CASSFRVGTEAFF. In DNA form, the CDR3 reads TGTGCCAGCAGCTTTCGGGTGGGCACTGAAGCTTTCTTT. Based on the CDR3 plus reference TRBV7-2 and TRBJ1-1, the full variable domain is GAGVSQSPSNKVTEKGKDVELRCDPISGHTALYWYRQSLGQGLEFLIYFQGNSAPDKSGLPSDRFSAERTGGSVSTLTIQRTQQEDSAVYLCASSFRVGTEAFFGQGTRLTVV.

The rearrangement uses TRBV5-1 and TRBJ1-2; 7 bases match TRBD1. The CDR3 loop spans 15 amino acids. J was trimmed by 3 bases and V by 0 bases; bases with no gene match: 5. CDR1 and CDR2 (germline): SGHRS, YFSETQ. CDR3 DNA sequence: TGCGCCAGCAGCTTGGAAGGGGGCTGGGACTATGGCTACACCTTC. Protein product: CASSLEGGWDYGYTF.

This chain joins TRBV7-2 and TRBJ1-4; no clear D gene. V was trimmed by 3 bases and J by 8 bases, leaving 7 bases between them. Per the germline V gene, CDR1 is SGHTA and CDR2 is FQGNSA. This CDR3 has 12 residues. CDR3 nucleotides: TGTGCCAGCAGCTTTTTGGGGGAAAAACTGTTTTTT. Amino acid sequence: CASSFLGEKLFF.

The CDR3 loop reads CASSQESSSDTQYF. DNA for the CDR3: TGTGCCAGCAGCCAAGAAAGCTCGTCAGATACGCAGTATTTT. The V gene is TRBV4-2, the J gene TRBJ2-3, with D unclear. Trimming removed 0 bases from V and 4 bases from J, with 8 bases in between. The germline gives CDR1 LGHNA, CDR2 YNFKEQ. The CDR3 sequence is 14 residues long.

This chain connects TRBV5-8 to TRBJ2-1; D not resolved. The V end was cut by 0 bases, the J end by 2 bases, with 3 bases between. This CDR3 spans 13 amino acids. From germline, CDR1 is SGHTS and CDR2 YDEGEE. CDR3: CASSLEAYNEQFF. The CDR3 DNA reads TGTGCCAGCAGCTTGGAGGCCTACAATGAGCAGTTCTTC.

CDR3 in DNA: TGTGCCAGTAGTATAGGCCTACAATGGGGGTTGGTCGACAATGAGCAGTTCTTC. It yields the protein CASSIGLQWGLVDNEQFF. The J gene is TRBJ2-1, the V gene TRBV19; tentatively, D is TRBD1 or TRBD2 (5 bases each). The V gene lost 1 base and the J gene lost 5 bases, with 21 bases spanning the gap. Germline CDR1 and CDR2: LNHDA and SQIVND (reference sequence). The CDR3 length is 18 residues.

This chain links TRBV7-2 with TRBJ2-5; D unclear. V lost 2 bases and J lost 5, with 6 bases in between. The CDR3 covers 12 residues. Germline-derived CDR1 and CDR2 are SGHTA and FQGNSA. CDR3 bases: TGTGCCAGCAGCTTAAATTCCGAGACCCAGTACTTC. This gives the protein CASSLNSETQYF.

The rearrangement uses TRBV7-8 and TRBJ1-2; a possible D gene is TRBD1 (6 bases). The V and J ends lost 2 bases and 2 bases respectively, with 15 bases between them. The CDR3 runs to 16 residues. CDR1 is SGHVS and CDR2 is FQNEAQ in the germline V gene. In DNA form, the CDR3 reads TGTGCCAGCAGCTTACTCGCAGGGGATGTGAACTATGGCTACACCTTC. It is translated as CASSLLAGDVNYGYTF.

This chain links TRBV7-2 with TRBJ2-7, with 12 positions matching TRBD2. Per the germline V gene, CDR1 is SGHTA and CDR2 is FQGNSA. CDR3 length: 17 residues. Unmatched junction bases numbered 10, after V lost 5 bases and J lost 2 bases. CDR3 region: CASSQYYGLAGPYEQYF. DNA for the CDR3: TGTGCCAGCAGCCAATACTATGGACTAGCGGGACCCTACGAGCAGTACTTC.

Turning to this clone: The identical CDR3 is also encoded by other nucleotide sequences in the sample. The chain recombines TRBV30 with TRBJ2-2, with a possible D match to TRBD2 (5 bases). Germline assignment: CDR1 GTSNPN and CDR2 SVGIG (reference sequence). The V end was cut by 0 bases, the J end by 3 bases, with 5 bases between. CDR3 length equals 13 residues. CDR3 DNA sequence: TGTGCCTGGAGTGTCGGGGACACCGGGGAGCTGTTTTTT. Its protein is CAWSVGDTGELFF.

The chain uses TRBV7-2 and TRBJ2-2, with D perhaps TRBD1 or TRBD2 (6 bases each). Between the trimmed V and J ends, which lost 6 bases and 8 bases, there was a span of 16 bases. Germline V gene sequence: CDR1 SGHTA, CDR2 FQGNSA. This CDR3 has 14 amino acids. The chain's CDR3 is CASSSARGQGELFF. DNA for the CDR3: TGTGCCAGCAGTTCAGCCCGGGGGCAAGGGGAGCTGTTTTTT.

CDR3 region: CASSQQAGATDTQYF. The DNA for the CDR3 is TGCGCCAGCAGCCAACAGGCGGGAGCTACAGATACGCAGTATTTT. The chain combines TRBV4-3 with TRBJ2-3; 7 bases map to TRBD2. The germline gives CDR1 LGHNA, CDR2 YSLEER. The length of the CDR3 is 15 residues. V was pared by 2 bases and J by 3 bases, with 5 bases of the junction left unmatched.

The J gene is TRBJ2-5, the V gene TRBV15; 12 bases line up with TRBD2. V was pared by 5 bases and J by 5 bases, with 3 bases of the junction left unmatched. This CDR3 has 14 amino acids. Germline values: CDR1 LNHNV, CDR2 YYDKDF (reference sequence). Written as DNA, the CDR3 is TGTGCCACCAGCGAGACTAGCGGGAGTGAGACCCAGTACTTC. Translation gives CATSETSGSETQYF.

The genes are TRBV6-5 and TRBJ2-7; 7 bases line up with TRBD1. V lost 6 bases and J lost 1; bases outside the gene matches: 9. CDR3 size: 15 residues. Germline-derived CDR1 and CDR2 are MNHEY and SVGAGI. Written as DNA, the CDR3 is TGTGCCAGCAGGGGCAGGGACAGAGCGTCCTACGAGCAGTACTTC. This gives the protein CASRGRDRASYEQYF.

This clone has only a few counts. The J gene is TRBJ2-5, the V gene TRBV7-9; possibly TRBD2 for D (5 bases). Germline loops: CDR1 SEHNR, CDR2 FQNEAQ (reference sequence). The CDR3 contains 13 residues. Trimming removed 5 bases at V and 2 bases at J, with 9 bases between. The CDR3 region is CASSPRTQETQYF. CDR3 DNA sequence: TGTGCCAGCAGCCCCCGGACTCAAGAGACCCAGTACTTC. The full variable domain, rest sourced from reference TRBV7-9 and TRBJ2-5, is DTGVSQNPRHKITKRGQNVTFRCDPISEHNRLYWYRQTLGQGPEFLTYFQNEAQLEKSRLLSDRFSAERPKGSFSTLEIQRTEQGDSAMYLCASSPRTQETQYFGPGTRLLVL.

V usage is TRBV4-1 and J usage is TRBJ2-7; D unresolved. This CDR3 is built from 14 residues. CDR1 is MGHRA and CDR2 is YSYEKL in the germline V gene. Trimming cost V 1 base and J 3 bases, with 10 bases left between them. CDR3 residues: CASSQGQAYYEQYF. DNA of the CDR3: TGCGCCAGCAGCCAAGGGCAGGCCTACTACGAGCAGTACTTC.

This chain joins TRBV20-1 and TRBJ1-4; D uncertain. Germline V gene data show CDR1 as DFQATT and CDR2 as SNEGSKA (reference sequence). The CDR3 is made up of 11 amino acids. V was cut by 0 bases and J by 7 bases, with 3 bases left in between. In nucleotides, the CDR3 is TGCAGTGCTAGAGATCCTGAAAAACTGTTTTTT. Translated, it gives CSARDPEKLFF.